This T cell receptor beta chain was identified during a study of shared clonotypes between healthy human individuals. At the level of the study: Every donor yielded three CD4 naive, three CD4 memory, two CD8 naive and one CD8 memory plate. Findings and caveats of the study: Clonotype sharing among donors, it was expected, would be affected by sequencing depth.

An assay was performed, and its level was deep. TCRdb keeps only in-frame clones here, not all; method: immunoSEQ multiplex PCR. The sample consists of about 380,000 clones, approximately 97% of them appearing once. CDR1 and CDR2 from the germline V gene are MNHEY and SVGAGI. The CDR3 has 15 residues. V was shortened by 4 bases and J by 2 bases, with 12 bases between the two germline ends. Concerning this clone itself: Its antigen is not identified.

This clonotype was obtained from a man younger than 45 in good health. Material: memory CD8+ T cells sorted from blood. Specified subset: CD45RO+ cells pooled with CCR7-negative TemRA cells. V usage is TRBV6-5 and J usage is TRBJ1-5; D is uncertain. The CDR3 DNA reads TGTGCCAGCAGTTCGGGTCTTTATGGCAATCAGCCCCAGCATTTT. Protein: CASSSGLYGNQPQHF.